A selection of T cell receptor beta chains follows, all from one sample in a study of T cells in Graves' hyperthyroidism and ophthalmopathy. TCRdb used MiXCR to reprocess the multiplex PCR reads, holding one entry per CDR3 protein. Among about 370,000 distinct CDR3 sequences listed, roughly 15% were seen once. Sequencing was done on a sample of blood. The source of these receptors is a woman in her sixties or seventies with Graves' ophthalmopathy. CDR3s include the opening cysteine and the closing phenylalanine or tryptophan. Each record gives: D gene, clone size, CDR3 length, V gene, J gene, CDR3 DNA, CDR3 protein. The D gene is left open where the match is weak. Size is omitted from some rows. Given values are once, few, many or a class for expanded clones.

d_gene: TRBD1; abundance: -; len: 15; v_gene: TRBV7-2; j_gene: TRBJ2-2; CDR3nt: TGTGCCAGCAGCCAGACAGGGTTTAGCTCCGGGGAGCTGTTTTTT; CDR3aa: CASSQTGFSSGELFF
d_gene: -; abundance: few; len: 15; v_gene: TRBV5-1; j_gene: TRBJ2-7; CDR3nt: TGCGCCAGCAGCTTGGATTCGGGATTCCACTACGAGCAGTACTTC; CDR3aa: CASSLDSGFHYEQYF
d_gene: -; abundance: -; len: 13; v_gene: TRBV11-2; j_gene: TRBJ2-2; CDR3nt: TGTGCCAGCAGCCGAGGGCAAGTTGGGGAGCTGTTTTTT; CDR3aa: CASSRGQVGELFF
d_gene: TRBD2; abundance: medium-sized; len: 16; v_gene: TRBV12-3/TRBV12-4; j_gene: TRBJ2-5; CDR3nt: TGTGCCAGCAGCCCGGGGACTAGCGGATTTCGGGAGACCCAGTACTTC; CDR3aa: CASSPGTSGFRETQYF
d_gene: -; abundance: few; len: 17; v_gene: TRBV28; j_gene: TRBJ2-2; CDR3nt: TGTGCCAGCAGCCCACGGGGGATCCCGGAGTACACCGGGGAGCTGTTTTTT; CDR3aa: CASSPRGIPEYTGELFF
d_gene: -; abundance: few; len: 16; v_gene: TRBV5-1; j_gene: TRBJ2-6; CDR3nt: TGCGCCAGCAGCTTGGCGACAGCTGCGGGGGCCAACGTCCTGACTTTC; CDR3aa: CASSLATAAGANVLTF
d_gene: -; abundance: -; len: 11; v_gene: TRBV7-3; j_gene: TRBJ1-2; CDR3nt: TGTGCCAGACTCGGACGGTATGGCTACACCTTC; CDR3aa: CARLGRYGYTF
d_gene: -; abundance: -; len: 16; v_gene: TRBV5-6; j_gene: TRBJ2-6; CDR3nt: TGTGCCAGCAGCGTATACCGGGCCCCTGGGGCCAACGTCCTGACTTTC; CDR3aa: CASSVYRAPGANVLTF
d_gene: TRBD2; abundance: -; len: 16; v_gene: TRBV5-1; j_gene: TRBJ2-3; CDR3nt: TGCGCCAGCAGCTTGGAGTGGCGGGGGAGCACAGATACGCAGTATTTT; CDR3aa: CASSLEWRGSTDTQYF
d_gene: -; abundance: -; len: 12; v_gene: TRBV6-5; j_gene: TRBJ1-5; CDR3nt: TGTGCCAGCAGTTACGACAATCAGCCCCAGCATTTT; CDR3aa: CASSYDNQPQHF
d_gene: -; abundance: many; len: 14; v_gene: TRBV10-3; j_gene: TRBJ1-5; CDR3nt: TGTGCCATCAGTGAGTCAGGTGGGAATCAGCCCCAGCATTTT; CDR3aa: CAISESGGNQPQHF
d_gene: -; abundance: many; len: 15; v_gene: TRBV4-1; j_gene: TRBJ2-7; CDR3nt: TGCGCCAGCAGCCGAATACAGGGCCCAGCCTACGAGCAGTACTTC; CDR3aa: CASSRIQGPAYEQYF
d_gene: TRBD1; abundance: few; len: 14; v_gene: TRBV12-3/TRBV12-4; j_gene: TRBJ2-1; CDR3nt: TGTGCCAGCAGTTTGCGGGACAGGGCGTATGAGCAGTTCTTC; CDR3aa: CASSLRDRAYEQFF
d_gene: TRBD2; abundance: many; len: 14; v_gene: TRBV20-1; j_gene: TRBJ2-1; CDR3nt: TGCAGTGCTCGACTAGCGGCTTCCTACAATGAGCAGTTCTTC; CDR3aa: CSARLAASYNEQFF
d_gene: TRBD1; abundance: few; len: 14; v_gene: TRBV7-2; j_gene: TRBJ1-5; CDR3nt: TGTGCCAGCAGCTCATACAGGGGAGGTCAGCCCCAGCATTTT; CDR3aa: CASSSYRGGQPQHF
d_gene: -; abundance: many; len: 14; v_gene: TRBV20-1; j_gene: TRBJ2-7; CDR3nt: TGCAGTGCTCCCCCCGCGGGACTTTACTACGAGCAGTACTTC; CDR3aa: CSAPPAGLYYEQYF
d_gene: -; abundance: -; len: 15; v_gene: TRBV15; j_gene: TRBJ2-7; CDR3nt: TGTGCCACCAGCAGAGATCATGGCGACTCCTACGAGCAGTACTTC; CDR3aa: CATSRDHGDSYEQYF
d_gene: -; abundance: many; len: 15; v_gene: TRBV5-1; j_gene: TRBJ1-2; CDR3nt: TGCGCCAGCAGCGTTGGCTCCAGCTCTAACTATGGCTACACCTTC; CDR3aa: CASSVGSSSNYGYTF
d_gene: -; abundance: many; len: 14; v_gene: TRBV5-1; j_gene: TRBJ2-7; CDR3nt: TGCGCCAGCAGCTTGGAAGGGTACGCCTACGAGCAGTACTTC; CDR3aa: CASSLEGYAYEQYF
d_gene: TRBD1; abundance: -; len: 14; v_gene: TRBV6-4; j_gene: TRBJ2-2; CDR3nt: TGTGCCAGCAATAGGGACAGGAGAACCGGGGAGCTGTTTTTT; CDR3aa: CASNRDRRTGELFF
d_gene: -; abundance: -; len: 15; v_gene: TRBV7-3; j_gene: TRBJ2-1; CDR3nt: TGTGCCAGCAGCCGGGCCGGGACCCAGGAGAATGAGCAGTTCTTC; CDR3aa: CASSRAGTQENEQFF
d_gene: -; abundance: many; len: 13; v_gene: TRBV5-1; j_gene: TRBJ2-1; CDR3nt: TGCGCCAGCAGCTTGGGGATAGCGAATGAGCAGTTCTTC; CDR3aa: CASSLGIANEQFF
d_gene: TRBD2; abundance: many; len: 15; v_gene: TRBV11-2; j_gene: TRBJ2-3; CDR3nt: TGTGCCAGCAGCTTAGACGGACTAGCGGGAGTTACGCAGTATTTT; CDR3aa: CASSLDGLAGVTQYF
d_gene: -; abundance: many; len: 12; v_gene: TRBV7-2; j_gene: TRBJ2-7; CDR3nt: TGTGCCAGCAGCTCGACAAGGTACGAGCAGTACTTC; CDR3aa: CASSSTRYEQYF
d_gene: -; abundance: many; len: 12; v_gene: TRBV29-1; j_gene: TRBJ2-5; CDR3nt: TGCAGCGTTGAAGCTCTGCAAGAGACCCAGTACTTC; CDR3aa: CSVEALQETQYF
d_gene: TRBD2; abundance: many; len: 13; v_gene: TRBV2; j_gene: TRBJ2-7; CDR3nt: TGTGCCAGCAACGCGGGAGAAGGTTACGAGCAGTACTTC; CDR3aa: CASNAGEGYEQYF
d_gene: TRBD1; abundance: many; len: 16; v_gene: TRBV9; j_gene: TRBJ1-1; CDR3nt: TGTGCCAGCAGCGTAGGACAGGGGGACGGGAACACTGAAGCTTTCTTT; CDR3aa: CASSVGQGDGNTEAFF
d_gene: -; abundance: few; len: 13; v_gene: TRBV5-1; j_gene: TRBJ1-2; CDR3nt: TGCGCCAGCAGCTTGGAGGCGGGTAATGGCTACACCTTC; CDR3aa: CASSLEAGNGYTF
d_gene: TRBD2; abundance: -; len: 17; v_gene: TRBV27; j_gene: TRBJ2-3; CDR3nt: TGTGCCAGCAGTCCAGTGGGACTAGCGGGAGGCACAGATACGCAGTATTTT; CDR3aa: CASSPVGLAGGTDTQYF
d_gene: -; abundance: many; len: 15; v_gene: TRBV7-8; j_gene: TRBJ2-5; CDR3nt: TGTGCCAGCAGCCGGACCGGGACTGATGAAGAGACCCAGTACTTC; CDR3aa: CASSRTGTDEETQYF
d_gene: TRBD2; abundance: many; len: 16; v_gene: TRBV27; j_gene: TRBJ2-1; CDR3nt: TGTGCCAGCAGTTTATCGCTAGCGGCCTCCTACAATGAGCAGTTCTTC; CDR3aa: CASSLSLAASYNEQFF
d_gene: -; abundance: many; len: 13; v_gene: TRBV6-1; j_gene: TRBJ1-4; CDR3nt: TGTGCCAGCTGTACGGGGGGTAATGAAAAACTGTTTTTT; CDR3aa: CASCTGGNEKLFF
d_gene: TRBD2; abundance: -; len: 15; v_gene: TRBV9; j_gene: TRBJ2-7; CDR3nt: TGTGCCAGCAGCGCCACCGGGACTAGCGTCTACGAGCAGTACTTC; CDR3aa: CASSATGTSVYEQYF
d_gene: -; abundance: -; len: 17; v_gene: TRBV19; j_gene: TRBJ2-5; CDR3nt: TGTGCCAGTAGTGACCGCGCCGGGACCCCTAAACCAGAGACCCAGTACTTC; CDR3aa: CASSDRAGTPKPETQYF
d_gene: -; abundance: many; len: 13; v_gene: TRBV18; j_gene: TRBJ2-5; CDR3nt: TGTGCCAGCTCACAACAAACCCAAGAGACCCAGTACTTC; CDR3aa: CASSQQTQETQYF
d_gene: -; abundance: many; len: 13; v_gene: TRBV7-9; j_gene: TRBJ2-5; CDR3nt: TGTGCCAGCAGCTATCGGCCTCAAGAGACCCAGTACTTC; CDR3aa: CASSYRPQETQYF
d_gene: -; abundance: -; len: 13; v_gene: TRBV9; j_gene: TRBJ1-5; CDR3nt: TGTGCCAGCAGCGTAGCTGCCGGGCGGCCCCAGCATTTT; CDR3aa: CASSVAAGRPQHF
d_gene: TRBD1; abundance: many; len: 15; v_gene: TRBV11-2; j_gene: TRBJ2-2; CDR3nt: TGTGCCAGCAGCTTAGCAGGGGGCAACACCGGGGAGCTGTTTTTT; CDR3aa: CASSLAGGNTGELFF
d_gene: TRBD1; abundance: many; len: 15; v_gene: TRBV7-3; j_gene: TRBJ2-7; CDR3nt: TGTGCCAGCAGCTTAGGGGGACAGGCCGGCTACGAGCAGTACTTC; CDR3aa: CASSLGGQAGYEQYF
d_gene: TRBD1; abundance: -; len: 15; v_gene: TRBV5-1; j_gene: TRBJ1-2; CDR3nt: TGCGCCAGCAGCTTGGCCTGGACAGGGGAAGATGGCTACACCTTC; CDR3aa: CASSLAWTGEDGYTF
d_gene: -; abundance: -; len: 15; v_gene: TRBV10-3; j_gene: TRBJ2-1; CDR3nt: TGTGCCATCAGTGATCAGGGAACCTCCCACAATGAGCAGTTCTTC; CDR3aa: CAISDQGTSHNEQFF
d_gene: -; abundance: -; len: 13; v_gene: TRBV7-2; j_gene: TRBJ2-1; CDR3nt: TGTGCCGGCAGCCCACCCACGATTGGTGAGCAGTTCTTC; CDR3aa: CAGSPPTIGEQFF
d_gene: TRBD1; abundance: few; len: 16; v_gene: TRBV27; j_gene: TRBJ2-3; CDR3nt: TGTGCCAGCAGCCGGGACAGACAACCAAGCACAGATACGCAGTATTTT; CDR3aa: CASSRDRQPSTDTQYF
d_gene: -; abundance: few; len: 14; v_gene: TRBV6-1; j_gene: TRBJ2-1; CDR3nt: TGTGCCAGCAGTGAAGTGGGTCTAACAAATGAGCAGTTCTTC; CDR3aa: CASSEVGLTNEQFF